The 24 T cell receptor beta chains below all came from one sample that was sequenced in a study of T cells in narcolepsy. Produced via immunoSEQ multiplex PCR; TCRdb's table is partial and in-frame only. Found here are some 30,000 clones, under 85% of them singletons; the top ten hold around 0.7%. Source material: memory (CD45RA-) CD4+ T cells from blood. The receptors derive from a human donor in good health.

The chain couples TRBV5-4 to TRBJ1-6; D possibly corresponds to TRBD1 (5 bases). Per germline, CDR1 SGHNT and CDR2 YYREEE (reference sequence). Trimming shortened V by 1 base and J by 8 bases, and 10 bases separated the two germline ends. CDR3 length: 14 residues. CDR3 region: CASSLPGEDSPLHF. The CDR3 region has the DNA TGTGCCAGCAGCTTGCCGGGGGAGGATTCACCCCTCCACTTT.

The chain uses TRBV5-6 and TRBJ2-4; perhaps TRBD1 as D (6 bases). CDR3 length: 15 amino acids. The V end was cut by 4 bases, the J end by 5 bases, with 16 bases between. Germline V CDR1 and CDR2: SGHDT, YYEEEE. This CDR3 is CASSPDRKLENIQYF. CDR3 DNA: TGTGCCAGCAGCCCCGACAGGAAATTAGAAAACATTCAGTACTTC.

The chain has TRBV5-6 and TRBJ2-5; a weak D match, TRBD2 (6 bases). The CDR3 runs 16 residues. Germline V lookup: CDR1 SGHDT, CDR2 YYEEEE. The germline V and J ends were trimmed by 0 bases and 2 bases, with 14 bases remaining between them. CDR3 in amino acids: CASSLEWRGAQETQYF. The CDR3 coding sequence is TGTGCCAGCAGCTTGGAGTGGCGGGGAGCGCAAGAGACCCAGTACTTC.

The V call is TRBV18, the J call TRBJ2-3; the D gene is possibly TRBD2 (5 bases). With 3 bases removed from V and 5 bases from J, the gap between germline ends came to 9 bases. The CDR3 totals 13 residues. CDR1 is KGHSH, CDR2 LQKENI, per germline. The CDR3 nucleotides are TGTGCCAGCTCACCTCCGGGAAGAGATACGCAGTATTTT. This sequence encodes CASSPPGRDTQYF.

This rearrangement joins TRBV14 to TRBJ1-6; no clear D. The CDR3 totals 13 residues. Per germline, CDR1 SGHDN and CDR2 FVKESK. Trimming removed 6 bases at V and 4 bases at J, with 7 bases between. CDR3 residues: CASRGNYNSPLHF. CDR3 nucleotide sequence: TGTGCCAGCAGGGGGAATTATAATTCACCCCTCCACTTT.

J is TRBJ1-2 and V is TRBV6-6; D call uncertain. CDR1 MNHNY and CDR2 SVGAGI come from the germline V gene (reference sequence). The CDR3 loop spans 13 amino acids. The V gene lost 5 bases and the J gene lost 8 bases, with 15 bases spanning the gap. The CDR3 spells CASSADGLRGYTF. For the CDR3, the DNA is TGTGCCAGCAGTGCCGACGGACTCAGGGGCTACACCTTC.

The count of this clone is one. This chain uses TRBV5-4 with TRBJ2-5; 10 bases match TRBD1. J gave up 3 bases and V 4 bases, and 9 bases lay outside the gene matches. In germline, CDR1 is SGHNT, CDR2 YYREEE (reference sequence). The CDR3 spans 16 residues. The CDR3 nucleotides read TGTGCCAGCAGCCGTAGACAGGGGGCGTTCAAAGAGACCCAGTACTTC. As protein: CASSRRQGAFKETQYF.

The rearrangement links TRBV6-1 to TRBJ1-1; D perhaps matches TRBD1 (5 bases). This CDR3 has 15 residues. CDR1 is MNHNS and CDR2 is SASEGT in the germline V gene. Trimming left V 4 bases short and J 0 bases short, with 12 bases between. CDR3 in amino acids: CASSATRALNTEAFF. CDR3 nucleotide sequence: TGTGCCAGCAGTGCCACCAGGGCATTGAACACTGAAGCTTTCTTT.

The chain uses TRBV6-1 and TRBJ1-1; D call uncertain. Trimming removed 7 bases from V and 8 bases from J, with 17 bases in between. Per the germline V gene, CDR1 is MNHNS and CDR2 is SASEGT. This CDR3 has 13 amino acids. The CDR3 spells CASMGSVLTEAFF. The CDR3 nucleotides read TGTGCCAGCATGGGTTCCGTCCTTACCGAAGCTTTCTTT.

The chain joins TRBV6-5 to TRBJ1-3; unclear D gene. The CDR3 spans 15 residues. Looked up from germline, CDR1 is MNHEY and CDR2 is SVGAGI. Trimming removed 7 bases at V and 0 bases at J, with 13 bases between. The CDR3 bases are TGTGCCAGCACTTTATCCGGGATCTCTGGAAACACCATATATTTT. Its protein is CASTLSGISGNTIYF.

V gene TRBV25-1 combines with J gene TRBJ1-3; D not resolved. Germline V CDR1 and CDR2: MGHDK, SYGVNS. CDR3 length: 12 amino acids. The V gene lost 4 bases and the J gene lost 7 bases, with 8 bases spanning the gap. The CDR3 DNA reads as TGTGCCAGCAGTGTGGGAGTGAACACCATATATTTT. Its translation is CASSVGVNTIYF.

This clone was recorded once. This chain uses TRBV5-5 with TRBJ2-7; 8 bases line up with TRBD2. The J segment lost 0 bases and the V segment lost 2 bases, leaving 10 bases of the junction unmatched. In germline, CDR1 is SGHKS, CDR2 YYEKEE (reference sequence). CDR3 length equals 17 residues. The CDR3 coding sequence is TGTGCCAGCAGCTTACTCCTAGCGGGCCCGGGCTCCTACGAGCAGTACTTC. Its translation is CASSLLLAGPGSYEQYF.

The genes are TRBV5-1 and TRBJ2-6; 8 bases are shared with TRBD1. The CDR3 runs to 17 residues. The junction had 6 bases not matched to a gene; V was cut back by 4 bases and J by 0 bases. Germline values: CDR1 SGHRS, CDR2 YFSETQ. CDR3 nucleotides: TGCGCCAGCAGCCGGAGACAGGGGAACTCTGGGGCCAACGTCCTGACTTTC. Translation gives CASSRRQGNSGANVLTF.

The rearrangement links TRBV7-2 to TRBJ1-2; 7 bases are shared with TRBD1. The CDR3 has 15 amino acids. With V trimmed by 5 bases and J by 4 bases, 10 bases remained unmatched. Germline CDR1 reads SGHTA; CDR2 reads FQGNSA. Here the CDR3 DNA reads TGTGCCAGCAGCCTTGAGAGGGGGCGCGGCTATGGCTACACCTTC. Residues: CASSLERGRGYGYTF.

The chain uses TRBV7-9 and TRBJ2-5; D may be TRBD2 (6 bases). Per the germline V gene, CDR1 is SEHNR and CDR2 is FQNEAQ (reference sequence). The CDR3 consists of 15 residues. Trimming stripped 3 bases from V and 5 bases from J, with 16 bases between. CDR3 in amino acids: CASSLWGDQEETQYF. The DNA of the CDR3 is TGTGCCAGCAGCTTGTGGGGGGACCAGGAGGAGACCCAGTACTTC.

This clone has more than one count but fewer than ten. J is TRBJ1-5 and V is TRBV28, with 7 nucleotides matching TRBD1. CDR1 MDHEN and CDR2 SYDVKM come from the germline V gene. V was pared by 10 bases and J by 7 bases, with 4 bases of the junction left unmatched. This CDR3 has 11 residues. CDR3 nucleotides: TGTGCCACCCAGGGGGGACAGCCCCAGCATTTT. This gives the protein CATQGGQPQHF. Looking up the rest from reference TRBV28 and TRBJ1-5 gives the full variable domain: DVKVTQSSRYLVKRTGEKVFLECVQDMDHENMFWYRQDPGLGLRLIYFSYDVKMKEKGDIPEGYSVSREKKERFSLILESASTNQTSMYLCATQGGQPQHFGDGTRLSIL.

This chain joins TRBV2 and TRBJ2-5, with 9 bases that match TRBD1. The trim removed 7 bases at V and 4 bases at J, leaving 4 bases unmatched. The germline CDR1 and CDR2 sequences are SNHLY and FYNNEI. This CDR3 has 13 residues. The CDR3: CASNTGGGETQYF. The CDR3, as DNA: TGTGCCAGCAACACAGGGGGCGGAGAGACCCAGTACTTC.

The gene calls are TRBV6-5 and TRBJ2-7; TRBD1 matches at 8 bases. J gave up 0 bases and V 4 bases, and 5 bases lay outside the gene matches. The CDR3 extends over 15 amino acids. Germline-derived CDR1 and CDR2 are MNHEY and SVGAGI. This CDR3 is CASSSGQGGSYEQYV. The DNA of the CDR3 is TGTGCCAGCAGTTCCGGACAGGGAGGCTCCTACGAGCAGTACGTC.

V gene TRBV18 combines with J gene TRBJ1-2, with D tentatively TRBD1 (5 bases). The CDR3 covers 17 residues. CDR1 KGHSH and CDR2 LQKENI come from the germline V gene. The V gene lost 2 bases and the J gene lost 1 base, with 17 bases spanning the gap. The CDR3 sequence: CASSPIDSSRSNYGYTF. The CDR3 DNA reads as TGTGCCAGCTCACCAATTGACAGCTCTAGGAGTAACTATGGCTACACCTTC.

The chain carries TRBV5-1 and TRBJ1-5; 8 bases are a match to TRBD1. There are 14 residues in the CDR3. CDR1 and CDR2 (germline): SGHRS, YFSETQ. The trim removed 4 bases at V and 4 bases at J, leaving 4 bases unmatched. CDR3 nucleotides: TGCGCCAGCAGCCCCGGACAGGGAAATCAGCCCCAGCATTTT. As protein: CASSPGQGNQPQHF.

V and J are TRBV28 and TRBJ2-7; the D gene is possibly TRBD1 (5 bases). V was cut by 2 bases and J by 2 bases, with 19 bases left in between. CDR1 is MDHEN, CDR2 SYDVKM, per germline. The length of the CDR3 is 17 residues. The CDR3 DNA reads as TGTGCCAGCAGTTTAATTTTGGGGCGGCCGCTGACCTACGAGCAGTACTTC. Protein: CASSLILGRPLTYEQYF.

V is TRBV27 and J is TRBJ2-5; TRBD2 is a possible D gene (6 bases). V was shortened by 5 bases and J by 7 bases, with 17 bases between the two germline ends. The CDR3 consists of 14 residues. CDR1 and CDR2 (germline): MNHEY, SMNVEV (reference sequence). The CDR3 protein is CASSAGIFGGTQYF. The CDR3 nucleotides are TGTGCCAGCAGTGCGGGGATCTTCGGGGGGACCCAGTACTTC.

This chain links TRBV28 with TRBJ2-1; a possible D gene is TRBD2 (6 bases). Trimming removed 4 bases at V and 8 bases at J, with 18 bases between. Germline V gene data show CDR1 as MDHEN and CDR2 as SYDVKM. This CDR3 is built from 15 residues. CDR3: CASSSPGLRIDEQFF. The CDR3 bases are TGTGCCAGCAGTTCACCGGGACTCCGGATCGATGAGCAGTTCTTC.

The CDR3 nucleotides are TGTGCCAGCAGCCTTCGGGACAGAGATAGCAATCAGCCCCAGCATTTT. As protein: CASSLRDRDSNQPQHF. V gene TRBV10-3 combines with J gene TRBJ1-5, with TRBD1 matching 7 bases. V trimming: 10 bases; J trimming: 0 bases; junction bases outside the gene matches: 12. The CDR3 totals 16 residues. The germline V gene encodes CDR1 ENHRY and CDR2 SYGVKD.